Below, one T cell receptor beta chain is given with its context. Sequenced by immunoSEQ multiplex PCR; TCRdb stores in-frame clones only, minus some. This repertoire shows about 82,000 clones, roughly 80% found once; its top ten account for 15% to 20%. The data originate from a study of blood T cell repertoires in COVID-19. The overall study: The analysed material was cDNA or gDNA that came from T cells, B-cell-depleted T cells, or PBMCs.

The CDR3 loop spans 20 amino acids. The V gene's germline CDR1 is LNHDA and CDR2 SQIVND (reference sequence). V gave up 3 bases and J gave up 1 base, with 25 bases separating them. Sequenced material: peripheral blood. The clonotype was recovered from an older man with active or convalescent COVID-19. The genes are TRBV19 and TRBJ1-5; D gene ambiguous. This chain's CDR3 is CASSIPRPFHRNRSNQPQHF. The CDR3 coding sequence is TGTGCCAGTAGTATCCCCCGTCCGTTCCACAGAAATAGGAGCAATCAGCCCCAGCATTTT.